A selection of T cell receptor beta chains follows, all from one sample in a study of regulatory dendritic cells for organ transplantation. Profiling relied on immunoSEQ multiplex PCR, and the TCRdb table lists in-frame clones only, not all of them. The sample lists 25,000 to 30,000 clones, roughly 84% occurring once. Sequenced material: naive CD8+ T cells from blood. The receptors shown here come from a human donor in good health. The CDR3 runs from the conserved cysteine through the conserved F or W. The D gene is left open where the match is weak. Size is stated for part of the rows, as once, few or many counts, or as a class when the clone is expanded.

TGTGCCAGCAGTCGCCGGGACACACCACACACAGATACGCAGTATTTT	CASSRRDTPHTDTQYF	NA	TRBJ2-3	NA	TRBV11-2
TGTGCCAGCAGTTACTCCCCGGGACAGGGTTACTATGGCTACACCTTC	CASSYSPGQGYYGYTF	once	TRBJ1-2	TRBD1	TRBV6-6
TGTGCCAGCAGTTCATTCGACAGGGACTATGGCTACACCTTC	CASSSFDRDYGYTF	NA	TRBJ1-2	TRBD1	TRBV6-6
TGTGCCAGCAGTCCAGGGGGCAATCAGCCCCAGCATTTT	CASSPGGNQPQHF	NA	TRBJ1-5	NA	TRBV6-5
TGTGCCAGCAGCTTTTGGGACAGGGATCAGCCCCAGCATTTT	CASSFWDRDQPQHF	NA	TRBJ1-5	TRBD1	TRBV5-6
TGCACCAGCAGCCAAGATCCCCGTCCCGCGGGGGCCTGGGGAGATACGCAGTATTTT	CTSSQDPRPAGAWGDTQYF	once	TRBJ2-3	NA	TRBV1
TGTGCCAGCAGTGAATGGGCGGGGAGTAGCAATCAGCCCCAGCATTTT	CASSEWAGSSNQPQHF	NA	TRBJ1-5	NA	TRBV6-1
TGTGCCAGCAGTTTATTCGGGGGTGACTCTGAAGCTTTCTTT	CASSLFGGDSEAFF	NA	TRBJ1-1	NA	TRBV27
TGTGCCAGCAGATTTCGGACAGGGAACACAGATACGCAGTATTTT	CASRFRTGNTDTQYF	NA	TRBJ2-3	TRBD1	TRBV6-6
TGCAGCGTTGAAACAGGGGTAGACTACGAGCAGTACTTC	CSVETGVDYEQYF	NA	TRBJ2-7	TRBD1	TRBV29-1
TGTGCCAGCTCAACCGGGACTAGCGGCTACGAGCAGTACTTC	CASSTGTSGYEQYF	once	TRBJ2-7	TRBD2	TRBV18
TGTGCCAGCTCACAGTTTCCCAGGACAGCAAGCAATCAGCCCCAGCATTTT	CASSQFPRTASNQPQHF	NA	TRBJ1-5	NA	TRBV18
TGTGCCAGCAGTTACTCGACTAGCGGGGGGGCTTACGAGCAGTACTTC	CASSYSTSGGAYEQYF	NA	TRBJ2-7	TRBD2	TRBV6-5
TGTGCCAGCAGTCTCGGGACAGGGGGTTACAATGAGCAGTTCTTC	CASSLGTGGYNEQFF	NA	TRBJ2-1	TRBD1	TRBV27
TGTGCCAGCAGCCCCAATACCAGGGGCGACTATGGCTACACCTTC	CASSPNTRGDYGYTF	few	TRBJ1-2	NA	TRBV11-2
TGTGCCAGCAGCCGAGGGATGAACACTGAAGCTTTCTTT	CASSRGMNTEAFF	NA	TRBJ1-1	NA	TRBV7-7
TGTGCCAGTCGACAAGGGGGCATGAACACTGAAGCTTTCTTT	CASRQGGMNTEAFF	NA	TRBJ1-1	TRBD1	TRBV25-1
TGCGCCAGCAGCCAAGGACAGAGCTCCTACAATGAGCAGTTCTTC	CASSQGQSSYNEQFF	NA	TRBJ2-1	NA	TRBV4-1
TGCGCCAGCAGCCAAGATCGCGGGACAGGGAAGGGTGAGCAGTTCTTC	CASSQDRGTGKGEQFF	NA	TRBJ2-1	TRBD1	TRBV4-1
TGTGCCAGCAGTGAAGCGCTAACGACAGATTATAGCAATCAGCCCCAGCATTTT	CASSEALTTDYSNQPQHF	NA	TRBJ1-5	NA	TRBV2
TGTGCCAGCAGTAAGGAAACAGTGGGCTCCTACGAGCAGTACTTC	CASSKETVGSYEQYF	NA	TRBJ2-7	NA	TRBV2
TGTGCCAGCAGCTTAGGGCAGAACTCTGGAAACACCATATATTTT	CASSLGQNSGNTIYF	NA	TRBJ1-3	NA	TRBV7-2
TGTGCCAGCAGCGTAGGGGGGGGGCCTGATGAAAAACTGTTTTTT	CASSVGGGPDEKLFF	once	TRBJ1-4	NA	TRBV9
TGTGCCAGCAGCTTGGGACTAGCGGACCGCAATGAGCAGTTCTTC	CASSLGLADRNEQFF	NA	TRBJ2-1	TRBD2	TRBV13
TGTGCCAGCAGCTTAGGTTTGGGCCGAGGACTATTCACAGATACGCAGTATTTT	CASSLGLGRGLFTDTQYF	NA	TRBJ2-3	NA	TRBV7-2
TGTGCCAGCAGCGTAGGAGGACTAATCCAAGAGACCCAGTACTTC	CASSVGGLIQETQYF	NA	TRBJ2-5	NA	TRBV9
TGTGCCAGCAGCCAAGATTGGAGACAGGTCAACTTC	CASSQDWRQVNF	NA	TRBJ1-2	NA	TRBV14
TGTGCCAGCAGCTTAGGTAACGGGGAGCTGTTTTTT	CASSLGNGELFF	NA	TRBJ2-2	NA	TRBV11-2
TGTGCCAGCAGCGTAGTAACAGCCTCCTACAATGAGCAGTTCTTC	CASSVVTASYNEQFF	NA	TRBJ2-1	NA	TRBV9
TGTGCCAGCAGGGCAACAAGCGGGGGGGCATACGAGACCCAGTACTTC	CASRATSGGAYETQYF	NA	TRBJ2-5	TRBD2	TRBV7-2
TGTGCCAGCAGACCCCCAGCGGGGGTTAGGTCCTACAATGAGCAGTTCTTC	CASRPPAGVRSYNEQFF	NA	TRBJ2-1	TRBD2	TRBV7-9
TGTGCCAGCAGCTTAGGAGAGACCTACGAGCAGTACTTC	CASSLGETYEQYF	NA	TRBJ2-7	NA	TRBV11-2
TGTGCCAGCAGTGCGGCTAGGCAAAACAATGAGCAGTTCTTC	CASSAARQNNEQFF	NA	TRBJ2-1	NA	TRBV2
TGTGCCAGCAGCGTCGGGGACAGAGGCAATGAGCAGTTCTTC	CASSVGDRGNEQFF	NA	TRBJ2-1	TRBD1	TRBV9
TGTGCCAGCAGCTCCCCCGGGGGGGCGTCCTACGAGCAGTACTTC	CASSSPGGASYEQYF	NA	TRBJ2-7	TRBD2	TRBV7-9
TGCGCCAGCAGCCAAGTTTTGGGGGGGGTGGGGCAGCCCCAGCATTTT	CASSQVLGGVGQPQHF	NA	TRBJ1-5	NA	TRBV4-1
TGTGCCAGCAGCCCCCCCCAGCGGGGGAAGAACACCGGGGAGCTGTTTTTT	CASSPPQRGKNTGELFF	NA	TRBJ2-2	TRBD2	TRBV7-6
TGTGCCAGTAGTATTTGGGGGACAAGCAATCAGCCCCAGCATTTT	CASSIWGTSNQPQHF	NA	TRBJ1-5	NA	TRBV19
TGTGCCAGCAGCTTAAAGGCGGGGAGGCAGGGACGGAATGAGCAGTTCTTC	CASSLKAGRQGRNEQFF	NA	TRBJ2-1	NA	TRBV7-3
TGTGCCAGTAGTATAGGCCAAACTGGTACTCAAGCTTTCTTT	CASSIGQTGTQAFF	NA	TRBJ1-1	NA	TRBV19
TGTGCCAGCAGCTTAGTCTACCCGGGGCAGGGGGCTGAGGGCTACACCTTC	CASSLVYPGQGAEGYTF	once	TRBJ1-2	TRBD1	TRBV7-2
TGTGCCAGCAGTCCCGGGATCAACACTGAAGCTTTCTTT	CASSPGINTEAFF	NA	TRBJ1-1	NA	TRBV7-9
TGTGCCAGCTCACCACCCCAAGGAGAGGGTGGCTACACCTTC	CASSPPQGEGGYTF	NA	TRBJ1-2	NA	TRBV18
TGTGCCAGCAGCGTATCCCCCACCCTACGCACCCTCATGAACACTGAAGCTTTCTTT	CASSVSPTLRTLMNTEAFF	NA	TRBJ1-1	NA	TRBV9
TGCGCCAGCAGGAGTTCGAACACTGAAGCTTTCTTT	CASRSSNTEAFF	NA	TRBJ1-1	NA	TRBV5-1